This entry is about one TCR beta chain. The antigen is not known. The donors were members of the approximately 120-subject validation cohort (separate from the roughly 700-subject first cohort). This specimen belongs to a study of cytomegalovirus exposure and HLA in healthy donors. Whole-study findings and limits: In a later analysis, first-cohort TCR clusters were found to tend to co-occur in the 130 or so validation repertoires. Reported results showed that the classifier diagnosed cytomegalovirus status with high specificity and sensitivity.

This CDR3 has 14 residues. V was pared by 1 base and J by 3 bases, with 10 bases between. Germline assignment: CDR1 LGHNT and CDR2 FRNRAP. The repertoire was sequenced with immunoSEQ multiplex PCR; TCRdb's copy has only in-frame clones and lacks some. This table has roughly 180,000 clones, 84% appearing once. The receptor's source is a man aged 18 to 35 in good health and CMV-seropositive. The chain is built from TRBV12-5 and TRBJ2-7, with TRBD2 as a possible D gene (5 bases). The sample was PBMCs. The CDR3 reads CASGLGPEGYEQYF. DNA of the CDR3: TGTGCTAGTGGTTTGGGGCCCGAGGGCTACGAGCAGTACTTC. Together with reference TRBV12-5 and TRBJ2-7, the CDR3 gives the full variable domain: DARVTQTPRHKVTEMGQEVTMRCQPILGHNTVFWYRQTMMQGLELLAYFRNRAPLDDSGMPKDRFSAEMPDATLATLKIQPSEPRDSAVYFCASGLGPEGYEQYFGPGTRLTVT.